Each of the 13 T cell receptor beta chains below was sequenced from the same sample in a study of long-term antiretroviral therapy in people with HIV. Sequencing used immunoSEQ v3.0 at survey level. Only in-frame clones appear in the TCRdb table, and some are missing; sequencing was by immunoSEQ multiplex PCR. The profile shows about 20,000 clones, around 86% of them singletons. The source was unsorted PBMCs, collected 1.8 years before starting antiretroviral therapy. Receptor source: a woman between 25 and 40 years old with HIV.

The chain combines TRBV6-1 with TRBJ2-2; possibly TRBD2 for D (5 bases). Per germline, CDR1 MNHNS and CDR2 SASEGT. V lost 7 bases to trimming and J lost 4 bases, with 13 bases between them. The CDR3 is 14 residues long. The DNA of the CDR3 is TGTGCCAGCATAATCCGGGAAGGCACCGGGGAGCTGTTTTTT. This gives the protein CASIIREGTGELFF.

The gene calls are TRBV4-1 and TRBJ2-1, with TRBD2 matching 9 bases. This CDR3 has 18 residues. Germline V gene lookup returns CDR1 MGHRA and CDR2 YSYEKL. The V and J ends lost 1 base and 3 bases, in that order; junction bases with no gene match: 10. The CDR3 sequence is CASSQGGPSGGFYNEQFF. CDR3 sequence (DNA): TGCGCCAGCAGCCAAGGGGGGCCGAGCGGGGGGTTCTACAATGAGCAGTTCTTC.

This clone appeared a few times. This sequence joins TRBV5-1 and TRBJ2-3; D may be TRBD2 (6 bases). Trimming took off 3 bases at V and 1 base at J, with 9 bases between the two ends. The CDR3 runs to 14 residues. Looked up from germline, CDR1 is SGHRS and CDR2 is YFSETQ. This CDR3 is CASSSERGTDTQYF. The CDR3 DNA reads TGCGCCAGCAGCTCTGAGCGGGGCACAGATACGCAGTATTTT.

This chain links TRBV9 with TRBJ1-3; TRBD1 might be the D (5 bases). CDR3 size: 19 residues. The V end was cut by 2 bases, the J end by 0 bases, with 21 bases between. Germline assignment: CDR1 SGDLS and CDR2 YYNGEE. The CDR3 is CASSVSFRGGGSSGNTIYF. The CDR3 DNA reads as TGTGCCAGCAGCGTTTCATTTCGGGGCGGCGGCTCCTCTGGAAACACCATATATTTT.

The chain combines TRBV6-5 with TRBJ2-2, with D perhaps TRBD1 (5 bases). CDR1 MNHEY and CDR2 SVGAGI come from the germline V gene. With 6 bases removed from V and 5 bases from J, the gap between germline ends came to 13 bases. CDR3 size: 14 residues. The CDR3 nucleotides read TGTGCCAGCAGGAAAAACCAGGGAACCGGGGAGCTGTTTTTT. Protein: CASRKNQGTGELFF.

The chain joins TRBV5-1 to TRBJ1-4; 9 bases are a match to TRBD1. V gave up 5 bases and J gave up 5 bases; unmatched junction bases: 4. The CDR3 is made up of 14 amino acids. CDR1 and CDR2 (germline): SGHRS, YFSETQ. In DNA, the CDR3 is TGCGCCAGCAGAACCGGACAGGGGAATGAAAAACTGTTTTTT. Its translation is CASRTGQGNEKLFF.

In this sample, this clone turned up once. V usage is TRBV6-5 and J usage is TRBJ2-1; the D is unclear. V shed 2 bases and J shed 7 bases, with 9 bases lying between them. The CDR3 consists of 13 residues. Germline CDR1 reads MNHEY; CDR2 reads SVGAGI. The CDR3 reads CASSYQPQNEQFF. CDR3 DNA: TGTGCCAGCAGTTACCAACCTCAGAATGAGCAGTTCTTC.

The rearrangement joins TRBV27 to TRBJ2-7; 8 bases agree with TRBD1. The V and J ends lost 5 bases and 2 bases, in that order; junction bases with no gene match: 11. Germline V CDR1 and CDR2: MNHEY, SMNVEV (reference sequence). This CDR3 region has 16 residues. The CDR3 coding sequence is TGTGCCAGCAGTCCCGGACAGGGTAAAACGACCTACGAGCAGTACGTC. Amino acids: CASSPGQGKTTYEQYV.

V is TRBV7-2 and J is TRBJ2-3; 10 nucleotides line up with TRBD2. Germline V CDR1 and CDR2: SGHTA, FQGNSA. V trimming: 5 bases; J trimming: 4 bases; junction bases outside the gene matches: 6. This CDR3 contains 15 residues. In DNA, the CDR3 is TGTGCCAGCAGCCCGACTAGCGGGCCATCAGATACGCAGTATTTT. Translating gives CASSPTSGPSDTQYF.

The chain joins TRBV30 to TRBJ1-1; 8 nucleotides agree with TRBD1. The CDR3 length is 14 residues. After removal of 2 bases from V and 8 bases from J, the junction contained 10 bases not matched to a gene. Germline CDR1 GTSNPN, CDR2 SVGIG (reference sequence). CDR3 protein: CAWSIARGRSEAFF. CDR3 DNA: TGTGCCTGGAGTATCGCCAGGGGGCGGTCAGAAGCTTTCTTT.

The genes are TRBV13 and TRBJ1-1; 7 bases agree with TRBD1. The CDR3 is 15 amino acids. CDR1 and CDR2 from the germline V gene are PRHDT and FYEKMQ (reference sequence). V lost 5 bases and J lost 2; bases outside the gene matches: 8. The CDR3 is CASSPRTGLNTEAFF. CDR3 nucleotides: TGTGCCAGCAGCCCGCGGACAGGATTAAACACTGAAGCTTTCTTT.

The chain uses TRBV19 and TRBJ1-3, with 10 nucleotides matching TRBD1. V lost 2 bases and J lost 0; bases outside the gene matches: 7. Germline assignment: CDR1 LNHDA and CDR2 SQIVND (reference sequence). The CDR3 totals 18 residues. Here the CDR3 reads CASSISSGQGLSGNTIYF. The CDR3 nucleotides read TGTGCCAGTAGTATATCGTCGGGACAGGGGCTCTCTGGAAACACCATATATTTT. Full variable domain (missing parts from reference TRBV19 and TRBJ1-3): DGGITQSPKYLFRKEGQNVTLSCEQNLNHDAMYWYRQDPGQGLRLIYYSQIVNDFQKGDIAEGYSVSREKKESFPLTVTSAQKNPTAFYLCASSISSGQGLSGNTIYFGEGSWLTVV.

The V call is TRBV9, the J call TRBJ1-3; a weak D match, TRBD1 (5 bases). The CDR3 length is 17 residues. V gave up 0 bases and J gave up 0 bases, with 13 bases separating them. Germline V gene sequence: CDR1 SGDLS, CDR2 YYNGEE. The CDR3 DNA sequence: TGTGCCAGCAGCGTAGAAGGGATGGGACTCTCTGGAAACACCATATATTTT. This gives the protein CASSVEGMGLSGNTIYF.